This T cell receptor (beta chain) appears in the sequencing data of a study of OX40 agonist ivuxolimab in advanced cancers. Study at large: The study enrolled dose-escalation patients with hepatocellular carcinoma, melanoma, renal cell or head and neck cancer.

Any history of autoimmune disease or systemic immunosuppression disqualified patients. CDR1 SGHAT and CDR2 FQNNGV come from the germline V gene. V shed 2 bases and J shed 8 bases, with 10 bases lying between them. This CDR3 has 13 residues. Using immunoSEQ multiplex PCR, the repertoire was profiled, and TCRdb retains in-frame clones only, with some absent. Among under 90,000 clones listed, 89% were seen once. Regarding the study as a whole: The mean number of expanded clones was higher in CD8+ T cells than in CD4+. Partly responding patients at 0.1-3.0 mg/kg showed some of the smallest clonal expansion.

About this clone: The antigen is undetermined.

This sequence joins TRBV11-2 and TRBJ2-1; D remains unclear. The sequencing here drew on CD4+ or CD8+ T cells sorted from blood, taken in a trial of the OX40 agonist ivuxolimab. The clonotype was recovered from an adult with an advanced solid tumor such as melanoma, head and neck, liver or kidney cancer. CDR3 amino acids: CASSLIPGDEQFF. CDR3 DNA sequence: TGTGCCAGCAGCTTAATTCCAGGAGATGAGCAGTTCTTC.